This is a list of T cell receptor beta chains from one sample in a study of T cells after yellow fever vaccination. In TCRdb, the 5' RACE reads were re-called with MiXCR into one record per CDR3 protein. The data show some 68,000 distinct CDR3 sequences, around 7% seen once. Sequencing was performed on CD8+ T cells sorted from PBMCs, taken 35 to 50 days after the first yellow fever vaccination. These receptors originate from a man younger than 35 who received the YFV17D yellow fever vaccine. Each CDR3 is given with its conserved first and last residue. The D gene is left open where the match is weak. Clone size is not always given. Where it is, it says once, few, many or a class for expanded clones.

CSATGGSTDTQYF	TGCAGTGCTACCGGCGGAAGCACAGATACGCAGTATTTT	.	many	TRBV20-1	TRBJ2-3
CASSQVGSAPGGNEQFF	TGCGCCAGCAGCCAAGTTGGTAGCGCCCCAGGGGGGAATGAGCAGTTCTTC	.	few	TRBV4-1	TRBJ2-1
CASNSGTDGQYF	TGTGCCAGCAACTCAGGGACAGATGGGCAGTATTTT	TRBD1	many	TRBV6-6	TRBJ2-3
CASSETPGPLLANTEAFF	TGTGCCAGCAGTGAGACCCCGGGACCCTTACTTGCGAACACTGAAGCTTTCTTT	.	many	TRBV11-1	TRBJ1-1
CASSLAGLRRVNTEAFF	TGCGCCAGCAGCTTGGCCGGGCTCCGAAGGGTGAACACTGAAGCTTTCTTT	.	.	TRBV5-1	TRBJ1-1
CASSQGTGPNYGYTF	TGCGCCAGCAGCCAAGGGACAGGGCCTAACTATGGCTACACCTTC	TRBD1	many	TRBV4-1	TRBJ1-2
CASSNPGVDNTEAFF	TGTGCCAGCAGCAACCCAGGGGTTGACAACACTGAAGCTTTCTTT	.	many	TRBV11-2	TRBJ1-1
CASSFWSNQPQHF	TGTGCCAGCAGCTTCTGGAGCAATCAGCCCCAGCATTTT	.	.	TRBV7-2	TRBJ1-5
CASSLDREDGELFF	TGTGCCAGCAGCTTAGACCGGGAAGACGGGGAGCTGTTTTTT	.	.	TRBV7-7	TRBJ2-2
CASSPAGGSGANVLTF	TGTGCCAGCTCCCCCGCGGGCGGCTCTGGGGCCAACGTCCTGACTTTC	.	.	TRBV7-9	TRBJ2-6
CATGHGELFF	TGTGCCACCGGCCACGGGGAGCTGTTTTTT	.	few	TRBV24-1	TRBJ2-2
CASGLRGTGELFF	TGTGCTAGTGGTTTGAGGGGCACCGGGGAGCTGTTTTTT	.	many	TRBV12-5	TRBJ2-2
CASSPTGLQETQYF	TGTGCCAGCAGCCCGACAGGACTACAAGAGACCCAGTACTTC	.	many	TRBV7-9	TRBJ2-5
CASSWMDRGLDNEQFF	TGCGCCAGCAGCTGGATGGACAGGGGGCTTGACAATGAGCAGTTCTTC	TRBD1	many	TRBV5-1	TRBJ2-1
CASSPQWGRATDTQYF	TGTGCCAGCAGCCCCCAATGGGGCCGCGCAACAGATACGCAGTATTTT	.	many	TRBV9	TRBJ2-3
CASSRDTYQPQHF	TGTGCCAGCAGTAGGGACACGTATCAGCCCCAGCATTTT	.	.	TRBV12-3/TRBV12-4	TRBJ1-5
CASTHRPPPADTQYF	TGCGCCAGCACCCACCGCCCGCCCCCAGCGGATACGCAGTATTTT	.	few	TRBV10-2	TRBJ2-3
CASSSTGGWTEAFF	TGTGCCAGCAGCTCAACAGGGGGGTGGACTGAAGCTTTCTTT	TRBD1	many	TRBV5-5	TRBJ1-1
CASSLGAWNNEQYF	TGTGCCAGCAGCTTAGGCGCGTGGAATAACGAGCAGTACTTC	.	.	TRBV13	TRBJ2-7
CASSFGGGLTGELFF	TGTGCCAGCAGCTTTGGGGGGGGGTTAACCGGGGAGCTGTTTTTT	TRBD2	many	TRBV5-4	TRBJ2-2